This record concerns one T cell receptor (beta chain) sequence. The antigen is unknown. The CDR3 consists of 20 residues. The V gene lost 4 bases and the J gene lost 0 bases, with 25 bases spanning the gap. Germline V gene sequence: CDR1 LGHNA, CDR2 YNFKEQ. The data were obtained in a study of shared clonotypes between healthy human individuals. Turning to the study itself: Donors had three CD4 naive, three CD4 memory, two CD8 naive and one CD8 memory plate apiece.

Only in-frame clones appear in the TCRdb table, and some are missing; sequencing was by immunoSEQ multiplex PCR. Altogether 150,000 to 200,000 clones are present, roughly 93% being singletons, with the ten largest covering around 0.072%. Study observations and caveats: In contrast to clonotypes shared by all four donors, non-shared clonotypes had lower generation probabilities. For naive CD4 cells, 4% to 6% of clonotypes were shared across a handful of donors.

This TCR derives from a young woman in good health. The sequenced sample was naive CD4+ T cells sorted from blood. Subset defined: CD45RA+ positively selected. The V gene is TRBV4-2, the J gene TRBJ2-1; maybe TRBD2 (5 bases). The CDR3 region is CASSPTLDFLPRSSYNEQFF. CDR3 sequence (DNA): TGTGCCAGCAGCCCAACCCTGGACTTCCTCCCACGTTCCTCCTACAATGAGCAGTTCTTC.